The rows below give T cell receptor beta chains drawn from one sample of a study of blood T cell repertoires in COVID-19. Measured with immunoSEQ multiplex PCR; TCRdb has only the in-frame clones, and not every one. The profile covers almost 400,000 clones, with roughly 88% appearing a single time and 0.9% to 1% taken by the ten largest. The sequenced sample consisted of PBMCs or T cells enriched from blood (not recorded which). All receptors come from a woman under 40 with acute COVID-19. Each CDR3 is given with its conserved first and last residue. A D gene is named only where the DNA matches it firmly. The size field is filled for only some rows; it gives once, few, many or a size class.

clone_size,d_call,j_call,v_call,cdr3_aa,cdr3_nt
-,-,TRBJ2-6,TRBV5-1,CASSFPPSSGANVLTF,TGCGCCAGCAGCTTTCCACCGAGCTCTGGGGCCAACGTCCTGACTTTC
-,TRBD1,TRBJ2-2,TRBV2,CASSTGGRGTGELFF,TGTGCCAGCAGTACAGGGGGCCGGGGCACCGGGGAGCTGTTTTTT
-,-,TRBJ1-5,TRBV3-1/TRBV3-2,CASSQGEVIQPQHF,TGTGCCAGCAGCCAGGGGGAGGTCATTCAGCCCCAGCATTTT
-,TRBD1,TRBJ2-7,TRBV3-1/TRBV3-2,CASSQFSGGYYEQYF,TGTGCCAGCAGCCAATTTTCAGGGGGTTACTACGAGCAGTACTTC
-,TRBD2,TRBJ2-7,TRBV19,CASRETSGGSYEQYF,TGTGCCAGTAGGGAGACTAGCGGGGGATCCTACGAGCAGTACTTC
-,-,TRBJ2-3,TRBV9,CASSVGDSLHGTQYF,TGTGCCAGCAGCGTCGGCGACTCCCTGCATGGTACGCAGTATTTT
few,-,TRBJ1-3,TRBV3-1/TRBV3-2,CASSLRETGNTIYF,TGTGCCAGCAGCCTCCGGGAGACAGGAAACACCATATATTTT
-,-,TRBJ2-1,TRBV7-2,CASSFGGGALEQFF,TGTGCCAGCAGCTTTGGTGGTGGGGCACTGGAGCAGTTCTTC
-,TRBD1,TRBJ1-2,TRBV19,CASSPDRVYGYTF,TGTGCCAGTAGCCCTGACAGGGTCTATGGCTACACCTTC
-,-,TRBJ1-5,TRBV24-1,CATSDTGPEDQPQHF,TGTGCCACCAGTGATACAGGGCCGGAGGATCAGCCCCAGCATTTT
-,-,TRBJ2-2,TRBV11-2,CASSNYRNPTGELFF,TGTGCCAGCAGCAACTACAGGAACCCTACCGGGGAGCTGTTTTTT
-,-,TRBJ2-5,TRBV9,CASSVEVAGETQYF,TGTGCCAGCAGCGTAGAGGTGGCGGGAGAGACCCAGTACTTC
-,TRBD2,TRBJ2-3,TRBV28,CASSFITSGGAEDTQYF,TGTGCCAGCAGTTTCATAACTAGCGGGGGGGCGGAAGATACGCAGTATTTT
-,-,TRBJ1-4,TRBV19,CASSTQGTPDDEKLFF,TGTGCCAGTAGTACGCAAGGGACACCCGACGATGAAAAACTGTTTTTT
-,-,TRBJ1-4,TRBV20-1,CSAPWEEKLFF,TGCAGTGCCCCATGGGAGGAAAAACTGTTTTTT
-,TRBD2,TRBJ2-1,TRBV5-1,CASSTLWTSGGASEQFF,TGCGCCAGCAGCACACTCTGGACTAGCGGGGGGGCCAGTGAGCAGTTCTTC
-,-,TRBJ1-2,TRBV5-1,CASSLNQLLSYGYTF,TGCGCCAGCAGCTTGAACCAATTACTTTCCTATGGCTACACCTTC
-,-,TRBJ1-1,TRBV24-1,CATSQGKGTEAFF,TGTGCCACCTCCCAGGGGAAAGGGACTGAAGCTTTCTTT
-,-,TRBJ1-5,TRBV12-5,CASGSNSWPQHF,TGTGCTAGTGGTTCGAACTCGTGGCCCCAGCATTTT
-,-,TRBJ2-3,TRBV24-1,CATAQPPTDTQYF,TGTGCCACCGCACAACCGCCCACAGATACGCAGTATTTT
few,TRBD1,TRBJ2-3,TRBV5-1,CASSGQGGTDTQYF,TGCGCCAGCAGTGGACAGGGGGGCACAGATACGCAGTATTTT
few,-,TRBJ2-7,TRBV5-5,CASSLTESSYEQYF,TGTGCCAGCAGCTTGACGGAGAGCTCCTACGAGCAGTACTTC
-,TRBD2,TRBJ2-1,TRBV9,CASSVASRLADNEQFF,TGTGCCAGCAGCGTAGCTTCGAGACTAGCGGACAATGAGCAGTTCTTC
-,-,TRBJ1-1,TRBV12-3/TRBV12-4,CASSLNSWTEAFF,TGTGCCAGCAGTTTAAACAGTTGGACTGAAGCTTTCTTT
-,-,TRBJ1-5,TRBV30,CAWRFVNRVGQPQHF,TGTGCCTGGAGATTTGTTAACAGGGTGGGTCAGCCCCAGCATTTT
-,-,TRBJ1-1,TRBV30,CAWSEFNTEAFF,TGTGCCTGGAGCGAGTTTAACACTGAAGCTTTCTTT
-,TRBD2,TRBJ2-1,TRBV6-5,CASSYLSGGAYNEQFF,TGTGCCAGCAGTTACCTTAGCGGGGGGGCCTACAATGAGCAGTTCTTC
-,TRBD2,TRBJ2-2,TRBV24-1,CATSDPTSGINTGELFF,TGTGCCACCAGTGACCCGACTAGCGGAATTAACACCGGGGAGCTGTTTTTT
-,TRBD2,TRBJ2-3,TRBV5-4,CASSIFDRGTNTDTQYF,TGTGCCAGCAGCATATTCGACCGGGGGACTAACACAGATACGCAGTATTTT
-,-,TRBJ2-7,TRBV7-2,CASGRGGPTYEQYF,TGTGCCAGCGGCAGGGGCGGGCCGACCTACGAGCAGTACTTC
-,-,TRBJ1-4,TRBV2,CASKFVGGREKLFF,TGTGCCAGCAAATTCGTGGGAGGTCGGGAAAAACTGTTTTTT
few,TRBD1,TRBJ1-1,TRBV3-1/TRBV3-2,CASSQRSTGGGTEAFF,TGTGCCAGCAGCCAAAGGTCGACAGGGGGAGGCACTGAAGCTTTCTTT
-,-,TRBJ2-7,TRBV11-2,CASSLGSGGQLGQYF,TGTGCCAGCAGCTTAGGGTCAGGGGGGCAACTAGGCCAGTACTTC
-,TRBD2,TRBJ2-2,TRBV29-1,CSVSFMSGGPRKRTGELFF,TGCAGCGTCTCCTTTATGAGCGGGGGGCCAAGAAAACGAACCGGGGAGCTGTTTTTT
-,-,TRBJ1-1,TRBV5-1,CASSFGGLTEAFF,TGCGCCAGCAGCTTTGGAGGGCTCACTGAAGCTTTCTTT
-,-,TRBJ1-6,TRBV7-9,CASSLDRASPLHF,TGTGCCAGCAGCTTAGACAGGGCTTCACCCCTCCACTTT
-,TRBD1,TRBJ1-1,TRBV5-4,CASSSPGTGGGTEAFF,TGTGCCAGCAGCTCTCCCGGGACAGGGGGTGGCACTGAAGCTTTCTTT
once,-,TRBJ2-3,TRBV24-1,CATSREADTQYF,TGTGCCACCAGCAGGGAGGCAGATACGCAGTATTTT
-,TRBD2,TRBJ2-1,TRBV2,CASSGEGSSYNEQFF,TGTGCCAGCAGCGGGGAGGGGAGCTCCTACAATGAGCAGTTCTTC
once,TRBD2,TRBJ2-2,TRBV28,CASSLPSGGAGELFF,TGTGCCAGCAGTTTACCTAGCGGGGGGGCCGGGGAGCTGTTTTTT
-,-,TRBJ1-1,TRBV6-5,CASSKGQNTEAFF,TGTGCCAGCAGTAAGGGACAGAACACTGAAGCTTTCTTT
-,-,TRBJ1-6,TRBV5-1,CASSHAFTGGPSLQLRQSPLHF,TGCGCCAGCAGCCATGCGTTCACCGGCGGGCCCTCTCTGCAACTCCGGCAATCACCCCTCCACTTT
-,-,TRBJ2-3,TRBV20-1,CSADGDTQYF,TGCAGTGCTGACGGGGATACGCAGTATTTT
-,-,TRBJ2-7,TRBV4-1,CASSAVATNSYEQYF,TGCGCCAGCAGCGCGGTAGCGACCAACTCCTACGAGCAGTACTTC
-,TRBD1,TRBJ2-2,TRBV6-1,CASSDRGLAGELFF,TGTGCCAGCAGTGACAGGGGGCTGGCCGGGGAGCTGTTTTTT
once,TRBD1,TRBJ1-6,TRBV7-2,CASSFRTRGQAYNSPLHF,TGTGCCAGCAGCTTCCGTACGCGGGGACAGGCCTATAATTCACCCCTCCACTTT